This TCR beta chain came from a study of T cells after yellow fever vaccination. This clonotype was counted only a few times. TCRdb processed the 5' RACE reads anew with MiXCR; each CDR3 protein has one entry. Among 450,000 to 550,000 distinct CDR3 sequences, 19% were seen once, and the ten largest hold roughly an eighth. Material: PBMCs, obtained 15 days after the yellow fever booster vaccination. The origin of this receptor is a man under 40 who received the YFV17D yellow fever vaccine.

The chain's CDR3 is CASRTGWAGELFF. DNA for the CDR3: TGTGCCAGCAGGACGGGTTGGGCCGGGGAGCTGTTTTTT. The J gene is TRBJ2-2, the V gene TRBV7-2; D remains unclear. The length of the CDR3 is 13 residues. The germline V gene encodes CDR1 SGHTA and CDR2 FQGNSA. Trimming removed 6 bases at V and 6 bases at J, with 11 bases between.